The clone carrying this T cell receptor beta chain was seen a few times. Antigen unknown. The source of the sample is a study of neoadjuvant anti-PD-1 for oral cavity cancer. Study-wide background: Patients without progression received a fourth nivolumab dose around day 43, then surgical resection on days 50-56. Study-level findings and limits: Non-responders to neoadjuvant nivolumab had significantly more clonal PBMC T cells than responders.

Documented time point: after neoadjuvant nivolumab, at surgical resection. PBMCs were not maintained or expanded in culture before analysis. PBMC libraries mostly used around 510 ng of input genomic DNA, with six replicates per sample. Profiling relied on immunoSEQ multiplex PCR, and the TCRdb table lists in-frame clones only, not all of them. The sample carries about 12,000 clones, 70% to 75% recorded once. V lost 5 bases and J lost 4, with 15 bases in between. CDR1 is SGHRS and CDR2 is YFSETQ in the germline V gene. The CDR3 covers 14 residues. The chain employs TRBV5-1 and TRBJ1-2, with D perhaps TRBD1 (6 bases). The sample consisted of PBMCs, taken after nivolumab (anti-PD-1) treatment. This receptor was identified in a person aged 35-79 years with oral cavity squamous cell carcinoma. The CDR3 DNA reads TGCGCCAGCAGTAGGTCCGGGGGCGGCTATGGCTACACCTTC. Translating gives CASSRSGGGYGYTF.